This T cell receptor (beta chain) was obtained from a study of T-cell reconstitution after alpha-beta-depleted transplantation in children. The V and J ends lost 3 bases and 6 bases respectively, with 22 bases between them. Germline CDR1 MDHEN, CDR2 SYDVKM. This CDR3 is 17 amino acids long. This clonotype was seen ten or more times. The antigen remains undetermined. Study-level findings and limits: Alpha-beta T cells about two months after transplant reportedly derived from several hundred expanded graft clones. The main origin of T-cell counts and diversity one year after transplant was newly produced T cells.

The TCRbeta library was prepared with unique molecular identifiers. MiXCR was run by TCRdb on the PCR reads, yielding one entry per CDR3 protein. The table has just over 200,000 distinct CDR3 sequences, approximately 8.4% seen once. V usage is TRBV28 and J usage is TRBJ2-3; D is undetermined. This material consisted of PBMCs, mostly from graft donor cells, taken 360 days after TCRalphabeta/CD19-depleted stem cell transplant. The TCR was taken from a male patient aged 2 to 9 who had a stem cell transplant for acute myeloid leukemia, so the T cells may come from the graft donor. CDR3 DNA sequence: TGTGCCAGCAGTTTGGATCAGGCGAGCTCCTACGTCGATACGCAGTATTTT. This gives the protein CASSLDQASSYVDTQYF.